This T cell receptor beta chain was captured by sequencing in a study of CXCR3-negative and CXCR3-positive naive CD8 T cells. The overall study: Sequencing gave some 130 million TRB reads overall, about 1.5 +/- 0.3 million per library.

UMI-labeled TRB cDNA libraries were prepared by 5' RACE. No DNA is given; TCRdb re-called the 5' RACE reads and lists each CDR3 protein once. This sample contains 75,000 or so distinct CDR3 sequences. Study-wide points: TCR interaction strength was inferred from TRB CDR3 physicochemistry, as CD5 matched across naive subsets. When CXCR3-positive naive cells were set against CXCR3-negative naive cells, the former had more hydrophobic TRB CDR3s.

CDR1 and CDR2 (germline): MGHRA, YSYEKL. This CDR3 has 15 amino acids. A remark on this clonotype: Its antigen is unidentified.

Sequencing was performed on naive CXCR3- CD8+ T cells from blood. Subset specified: CD45RO-CCR7+CD27+CD95- naive CD8+ T cells lacking CXCR3 (TNR3-). V gene TRBV4-1 combines with J gene TRBJ1-1; TCRdb calls TRBD1, which cannot be checked without DNA. The clonotype was recovered from a human donor in good health. Some clones in this sample may be carry-over from other donors' samples. The chain's CDR3 is CASSQGWGAQTEAFF.